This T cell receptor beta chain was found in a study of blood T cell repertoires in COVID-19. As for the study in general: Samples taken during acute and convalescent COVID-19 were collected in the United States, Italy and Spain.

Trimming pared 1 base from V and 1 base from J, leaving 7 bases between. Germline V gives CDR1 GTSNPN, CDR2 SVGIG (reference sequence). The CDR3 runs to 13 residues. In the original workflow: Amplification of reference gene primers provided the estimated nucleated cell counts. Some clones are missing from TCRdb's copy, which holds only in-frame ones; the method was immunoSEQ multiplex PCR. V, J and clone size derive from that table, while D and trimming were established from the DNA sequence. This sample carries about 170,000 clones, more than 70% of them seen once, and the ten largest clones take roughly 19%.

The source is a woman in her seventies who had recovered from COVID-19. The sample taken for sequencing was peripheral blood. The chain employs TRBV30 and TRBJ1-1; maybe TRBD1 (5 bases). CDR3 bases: TGTGCCTGGAGTGGAAGGGGGAACACTGAAGCTTTCTTT. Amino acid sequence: CAWSGRGNTEAFF.